Shown below are 16 T cell receptor beta chains from a single sample sequenced in a study of Ad26.COV2.S vaccination and SARS-CoV-2 variants. Treatment in this sample: about 20 received Ad26.COV2.S at low or high dose, single or two shots; about 5 received placebo; per-sample allocation not given. After the first vaccine or placebo injection, samples were drawn on day 63. Data came from immunoSEQ multiplex PCR; TCRdb stores just in-frame clones and leaves some out. The sample records around 300,000 clones, under 90% being singletons. The sample in question was peripheral blood, obtained in a trial of Ad26.COV2.S vaccine versus placebo. All receptors derive from a person aged 18-65 years who received the Ad26.COV2.S COVID-19 vaccine or a placebo.

The chain uses TRBV3-1 (or the pseudogene TRBV3-2) and TRBJ2-3; D is perhaps TRBD1 (5 bases). The germline V gene has CDR1 LGHDT and CDR2 YNNKEL (reference sequence). The CDR3 length is 15 residues. Trimming left V 0 bases short and J 5 bases short, with 12 bases between. The CDR3 DNA is TGTGCCAGCAGCCAAGAGATATGGGGCGGAGATACGCAGTATTTT. This translates into CASSQEIWGGDTQYF.

The V call is TRBV7-9, the J call TRBJ2-2; 8 nucleotides match TRBD2. Per the germline V gene, CDR1 is SEHNR and CDR2 is FQNEAQ (reference sequence). V shed 6 bases, J shed 2 bases, and the junction held 8 bases outside the gene matches. The CDR3 consists of 16 residues. CDR3 nucleotide sequence: TGTGCCAGCAGTCGCATGAGCGGGAGAAACACCGGGGAGCTGTTTTTT. It codes for CASSRMSGRNTGELFF.

The gene calls are TRBV6-2 or TRBV6-3 and TRBJ1-5, with D uncertain. The CDR3 covers 15 residues. Between the trimmed V and J ends, which lost 2 bases and 0 bases, there was a span of 8 bases. Per germline, CDR1 MNHEY and CDR2 SVGEGT. The CDR3 protein is CASSYTALSNQPQHF. CDR3 coding DNA: TGTGCCAGCAGTTACACAGCGCTTAGCAATCAGCCCCAGCATTTT.

This chain links TRBV7-9 with TRBJ1-4; D is unclear. This CDR3 has 16 amino acids. The germline V and J ends were trimmed by 0 bases and 1 base, with 9 bases remaining between them. Germline V gene lookup returns CDR1 SEHNR and CDR2 FQNEAQ (reference sequence). CDR3 nucleotide sequence: TGTGCCAGCAGCTTAGCGCCCGCGAGAACTAATGAAAAACTGTTTTTT. The encoded protein is CASSLAPARTNEKLFF.

V usage is TRBV2 and J usage is TRBJ2-5, with D possibly matching TRBD2 (6 bases). The V end was cut by 5 bases, the J end by 2 bases, with 9 bases between. Germline V lookup: CDR1 SNHLY, CDR2 FYNNEI. The CDR3 totals 13 residues. CDR3 DNA: TGTGCCAGCAGTACTAGCCCGCAAGAGACCCAGTACTTC. It yields the protein CASSTSPQETQYF. The full variable domain, completed using reference TRBV2 and TRBJ2-5, is EPEVTQTPSHQVTQMGQEVILRCVPISNHLYFYWYRQILGQKVEFLVSFYNNEISEKSEIFDDQFSVERPDGSNFTLKIRSTKLEDSAMYFCASSTSPQETQYFGPGTRLLVL.

This sequence joins TRBV30 and TRBJ1-1, with TRBD1 matching over 8 bases. Germline V lookup: CDR1 GTSNPN, CDR2 SVGIG (reference sequence). The CDR3 loop spans 16 amino acids. The J segment lost 0 bases and the V segment lost 3 bases, leaving 9 bases of the junction unmatched. CDR3 in amino acids: CAWRFRDRLMNTEAFF. CDR3 nucleotide sequence: TGTGCCTGGAGGTTCCGGGACAGGCTCATGAACACTGAAGCTTTCTTT. Combining the CDR3 with reference TRBV30 and TRBJ1-1 gives the whole variable domain SQTIHQWPATLVQPVGSPLSLECTVEGTSNPNLYWYRQAAGRGLQLLFYSVGIGQISSEVPQNLSASRPQDRQFILSSKKLLLSDSGFYLCAWRFRDRLMNTEAFFGQGTRLTVV.

The J gene is TRBJ1-1, the V gene TRBV6-5; 8 nucleotides line up with TRBD1. After removal of 5 bases from V and 5 bases from J, the junction contained 7 bases not matched to a gene. This CDR3 spans 14 amino acids. Germline CDR1 reads MNHEY; CDR2 reads SVGAGI. CDR3 amino acids: CASSTGQGPTEAFF. The CDR3 region has the DNA TGTGCCAGCAGTACCGGACAGGGCCCGACTGAAGCTTTCTTT.

The sample holds one count of this clone. V usage is TRBV13 and J usage is TRBJ1-6, with 10 bases lining up with TRBD1. The V gene's germline CDR1 is PRHDT and CDR2 FYEKMQ (reference sequence). V gave up 4 bases and J gave up 7 bases; unmatched junction bases: 10. The CDR3 is made up of 17 amino acids. The CDR3 is CASSSRDRGVKNSPLHF. CDR3 bases: TGTGCCAGCAGCTCCCGGGACAGGGGTGTAAAAAATTCACCCCTCCACTTT.

V gene TRBV6-2 or TRBV6-3 combines with J gene TRBJ1-2, with D perhaps matching TRBD1 (5 bases). Germline V gives CDR1 MNHEY, CDR2 SVGEGT. V lost 5 bases and J lost 4, with 26 bases in between. The CDR3 spans 18 residues. The CDR3 spells CASSPSDFLRRGGYGYTF. In nucleotides, the CDR3 is TGTGCCAGCAGTCCGTCGGATTTCCTCAGGAGGGGTGGCTATGGCTACACCTTC.

This chain uses TRBV19 with TRBJ1-1; tentatively, D is TRBD1 (6 bases). With 2 bases removed from V and 4 bases from J, the gap between germline ends came to 8 bases. CDR3 length: 13 residues. Germline V CDR1 and CDR2: LNHDA, SQIVND (reference sequence). For the CDR3, the DNA is TGTGCCAGTAGTATACAGGGGACCACTGAAGCTTTCTTT. Amino acid sequence: CASSIQGTTEAFF.

A word on this clone: The junction and the germline gene differ at one end; a read error may be behind it. J is TRBJ2-1 and V is TRBV13; 12 bases map to TRBD2. The CDR3 runs to 16 residues. From germline, CDR1 is PRHDT and CDR2 FYEKMQ (reference sequence). In DNA, the CDR3 is TGTGCCAGCAGCGTAGGACTAGCGGGGCCATACAATGAGCAGTTCTTC. It translates to CASSVGLAGPYNEQFF.

The rearrangement links TRBV21-1 to TRBJ2-7; no DNA check was done on the table's D call, TRBD2. TRBV21-1 represents a pseudogene. The CDR3 runs 19 residues. CDR3 sequence: CASSKPRGPKSTIPYEQYF. CDR3 nucleotide sequence: TGTGCCAGCAGCAAACCCCGGGGTCCTAAATCAACTATCCCCTACGAGCAGTACTTC.

The rearrangement links TRBV12-3 or TRBV12-4 to TRBJ1-6, with D hard to call. Trimming took 5 bases from V and 10 from J, leaving 12 bases between them. CDR3 length: 13 amino acids. DNA for the CDR3: TGTGCCAGCAGTATCAACTTCGGGTCACCCCTCCACTTT. It is translated as CASSINFGSPLHF.

The chain couples TRBV3-1 (or the pseudogene TRBV3-2) to TRBJ1-6; D uncertain. Trimming cost V 4 bases and J 9 bases, with 7 bases left between them. The CDR3 contains 12 residues. CDR1 LGHDT and CDR2 YNNKEL come from the germline V gene (reference sequence). The CDR3 nucleotides read TGTGCCAGCAGCCTAGGCGGTTCACCCCTCCACTTT. It codes for CASSLGGSPLHF.

The rearrangement joins TRBV5-6 to TRBJ2-3; D is possibly TRBD2 (6 bases). From germline, CDR1 is SGHDT and CDR2 YYEEEE. The CDR3 has 15 amino acids. The V end was cut by 0 bases, the J end by 1 base, with 9 bases between. The CDR3 sequence is CASSLVPSGTDTQYF. CDR3 bases: TGTGCCAGCAGCTTGGTTCCTAGCGGCACAGATACGCAGTATTTT.

This sequence joins TRBV5-1 and TRBJ1-4; perhaps TRBD1 as D (5 bases). The V gene's germline CDR1 is SGHRS and CDR2 YFSETQ. The CDR3 is 14 residues long. Trimming shortened V by 2 bases and J by 6 bases, and 11 bases separated the two germline ends. CDR3 bases: TGCGCCAGCAGCTTTAGGGGTTCGGATGAAAAACTGTTTTTT. This sequence encodes CASSFRGSDEKLFF.